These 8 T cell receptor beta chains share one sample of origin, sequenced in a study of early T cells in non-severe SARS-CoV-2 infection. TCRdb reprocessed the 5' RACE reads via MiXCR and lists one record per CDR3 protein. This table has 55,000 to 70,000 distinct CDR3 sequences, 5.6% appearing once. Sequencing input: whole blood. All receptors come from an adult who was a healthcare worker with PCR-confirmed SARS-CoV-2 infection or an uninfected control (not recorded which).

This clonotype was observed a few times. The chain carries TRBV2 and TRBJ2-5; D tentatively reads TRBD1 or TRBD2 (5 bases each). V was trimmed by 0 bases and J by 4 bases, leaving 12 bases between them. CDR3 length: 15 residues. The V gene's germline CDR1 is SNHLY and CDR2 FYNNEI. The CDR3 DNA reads TGTGCCAGCAGTGAAGCGCGGGCAGGGCGAGAGACCCAGTACTTC. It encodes CASSEARAGRETQYF.

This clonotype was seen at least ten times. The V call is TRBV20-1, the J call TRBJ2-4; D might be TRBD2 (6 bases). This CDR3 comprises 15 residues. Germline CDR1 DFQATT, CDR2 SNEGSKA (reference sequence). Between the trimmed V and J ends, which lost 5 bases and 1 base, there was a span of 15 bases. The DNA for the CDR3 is TGCAGTGCTCCCGGGAGCAGGGTGGCCAAAAACATTCAGTACTTC. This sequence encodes CSAPGSRVAKNIQYF.

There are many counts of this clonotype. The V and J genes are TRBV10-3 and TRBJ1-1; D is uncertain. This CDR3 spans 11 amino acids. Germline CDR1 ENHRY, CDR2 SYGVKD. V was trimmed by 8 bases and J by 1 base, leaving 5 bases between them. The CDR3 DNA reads TGTGCCATCTCAGGGAACACTGAAGCTTTCTTT. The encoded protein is CAISGNTEAFF.

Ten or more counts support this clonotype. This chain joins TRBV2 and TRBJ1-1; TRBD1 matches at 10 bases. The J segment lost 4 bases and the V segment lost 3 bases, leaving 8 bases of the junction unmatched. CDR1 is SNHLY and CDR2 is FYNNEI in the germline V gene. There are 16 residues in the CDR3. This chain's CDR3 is CASSERTGGRGTEAFF. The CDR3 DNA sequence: TGTGCCAGCAGTGAGAGGACAGGGGGGAGAGGCACTGAAGCTTTCTTT.

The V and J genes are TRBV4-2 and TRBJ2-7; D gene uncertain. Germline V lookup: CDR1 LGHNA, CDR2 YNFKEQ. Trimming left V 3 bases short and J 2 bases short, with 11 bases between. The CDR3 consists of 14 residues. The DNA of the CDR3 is TGTGCCAGCAGCCAGTACATGGGCCCCTACGAGCAGTACTTC. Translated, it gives CASSQYMGPYEQYF.

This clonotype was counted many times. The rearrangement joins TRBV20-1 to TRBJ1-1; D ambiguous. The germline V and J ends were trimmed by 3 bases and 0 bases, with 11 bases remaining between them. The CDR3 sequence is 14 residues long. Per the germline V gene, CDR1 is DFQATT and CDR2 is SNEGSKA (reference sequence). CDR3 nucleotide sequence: TGCAGTGCTAGCCGGGGAAACATGAACACTGAAGCTTTCTTT. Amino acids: CSASRGNMNTEAFF.

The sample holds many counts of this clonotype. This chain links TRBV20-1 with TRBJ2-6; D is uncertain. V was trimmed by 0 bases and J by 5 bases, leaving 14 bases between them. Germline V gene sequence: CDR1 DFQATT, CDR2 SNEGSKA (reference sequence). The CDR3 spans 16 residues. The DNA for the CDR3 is TGCAGTGCTAGAGATCCACTCCGGGCCAGGGCCAACGTCCTGACTTTC. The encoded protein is CSARDPLRARANVLTF.

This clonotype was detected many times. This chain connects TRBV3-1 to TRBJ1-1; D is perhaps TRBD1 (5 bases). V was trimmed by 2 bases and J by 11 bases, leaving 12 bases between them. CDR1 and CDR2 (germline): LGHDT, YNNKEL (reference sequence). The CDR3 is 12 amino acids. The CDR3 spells CASSQRGRDAFF. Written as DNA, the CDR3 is TGTGCCAGCAGCCAACGGGGCAGGGATGCTTTCTTT.